These 14 T cell receptor beta chains originate from one sample sequenced in a study of cytomegalovirus exposure and HLA in healthy donors. The study ran its PCR with 60 Vbeta and 13 Jbeta primers. The repertoire was sequenced with immunoSEQ multiplex PCR; TCRdb's copy has only in-frame clones and lacks some. Among about 140,000 clones listed, about three quarters were seen once. Sequenced input: PBMCs. These receptors originate from a woman aged 25 to 39 in good health and CMV-seronegative.

J is TRBJ2-3 and V is TRBV5-1; maybe TRBD2 (6 bases). V lost 0 bases and J lost 5, with 10 bases in between. Germline CDR1 and CDR2: SGHRS and YFSETQ. The CDR3 sequence is 14 residues long. The CDR3 spells CASSLERAGDTQYF. DNA for the CDR3: TGCGCCAGCAGCTTGGAGCGGGCGGGAGATACGCAGTATTTT.

This clone was observed a few times. The chain joins TRBV10-3 to TRBJ2-2; 10 bases match TRBD2. The CDR3 length is 17 residues. Germline loops: CDR1 ENHRY, CDR2 SYGVKD. The V gene end was trimmed by 6 bases and the J gene end by 8 bases; junction bases not matched to a gene: 15. The DNA for the CDR3 is TGTGCCATCAGGCCTGCACTACTAGCGGGGAAAGGTGGGGAGCTGTTTTTT. This codes for CAIRPALLAGKGGELFF.

The chain carries TRBV6-1 and TRBJ2-4, with D maybe TRBD1 (5 bases). The CDR3 length is 14 residues. The ends were cut back, 7 bases at V and 1 base at J, with 11 bases in the middle. Germline V CDR1 and CDR2: MNHNS, SASEGT. CDR3 sequence reads: CASTATVAKNIQYF. In DNA, the CDR3 is TGTGCCAGCACCGCGACAGTCGCCAAAAACATTCAGTACTTC.

The chain couples TRBV7-9 to TRBJ2-1; D not certain. The CDR3 spans 13 residues. V was cut by 5 bases and J by 4 bases, with 9 bases left in between. Germline-derived CDR1 and CDR2 are SEHNR and FQNEAQ (reference sequence). The CDR3 DNA is TGTGCCAGCAGCCCGTCAGCGTACAATGAGCAGTTCTTC. It codes for CASSPSAYNEQFF.

The chain recombines TRBV28 with TRBJ2-1; D perhaps matches TRBD2 (6 bases). The CDR3 totals 15 residues. V lost 5 bases and J 3 bases, leaving 14 bases between the germline ends. The germline V gene encodes CDR1 MDHEN and CDR2 SYDVKM. The CDR3: CASSRRAGNYNEQFF. The CDR3 coding sequence is TGTGCCAGCAGTCGCCGCGCGGGGAACTACAATGAGCAGTTCTTC.

The CDR3 region is CASSHPTSGSVYEQYF. As DNA, the CDR3 is TGTGCCAGCAGCCACCCCACTAGCGGGAGTGTCTACGAGCAGTACTTC. The V call is TRBV4-2, the J call TRBJ2-7, with 11 bases that match TRBD2. The V gene's germline CDR1 is LGHNA and CDR2 YNFKEQ. This CDR3 has 16 residues. The ends lost 3 bases at V and 3 bases at J; junction bases unmatched: 7.

The CDR3 region is CASSETRDYFTDTQYF. The CDR3 coding sequence is TGCGCCAGCAGCGAGACTAGGGACTATTTCACAGATACGCAGTATTTT. V is TRBV5-1 and J is TRBJ2-3; 7 bases line up with TRBD2. This CDR3 is built from 16 residues. Germline values: CDR1 SGHRS, CDR2 YFSETQ. Trimming took 4 bases from V and 2 from J; bases not matched to a gene: 10.

A word on this clone: The sample has other DNA sequences that encode this CDR3 too. V gene TRBV27 combines with J gene TRBJ2-4; 10 nucleotides match TRBD1. J gave up 6 bases and V 4 bases, and 3 bases lay outside the gene matches. Germline V gene data show CDR1 as MNHEY and CDR2 as SMNVEV (reference sequence). This CDR3 region has 14 residues. CDR3 coding DNA: TGTGCCAGCAGTTCTCGGACAGGGGGAAACATTCAGTACTTC. This codes for CASSSRTGGNIQYF.

DNA of the CDR3: TGTGCCAGTGGGACACTGGGATATGGCTACACCTTC. This codes for CASGTLGYGYTF. The gene calls are TRBV19 and TRBJ1-2; D possibly corresponds to TRBD1 (6 bases). The CDR3 extends over 12 amino acids. The V gene's germline CDR1 is LNHDA and CDR2 SQIVND (reference sequence). V was cut by 8 bases and J by 5 bases, with 12 bases left in between.

The CDR3 sequence is CASSPGSGARETQYF. CDR3 sequence (DNA): TGTGCCAGCTCACCGGGATCAGGGGCCCGGGAGACCCAGTACTTC. The chain has TRBV18 and TRBJ2-5; the D gene is possibly TRBD1 (6 bases). Germline V gene lookup returns CDR1 KGHSH and CDR2 LQKENI. V was trimmed by 3 bases and J by 5 bases, leaving 16 bases between them. CDR3 length equals 15 residues.

This chain links TRBV13 with TRBJ2-3; D might be TRBD1 (5 bases). Germline-derived CDR1 and CDR2 are PRHDT and FYEKMQ (reference sequence). V lost 5 bases and J 4 bases, leaving 13 bases between the germline ends. The CDR3 is made up of 14 amino acids. CDR3 protein: CASSLFQGSDTQYF. In DNA form, the CDR3 reads TGTGCCAGCAGCCTCTTCCAGGGTTCAGATACGCAGTATTTT.

V and J are TRBV5-1 and TRBJ2-3; 11 bases align to TRBD2. With 4 bases clipped from V and 0 bases from J, the junction kept 10 bases outside the gene matches. This CDR3 is 18 amino acids long. Germline CDR1 SGHRS, CDR2 YFSETQ. CDR3 bases: TGCGCCAGCAGCGTAGGGACTAGCGGCGGAAGGAGCACAGATACGCAGTATTTT. It translates to CASSVGTSGGRSTDTQYF.

This sequence joins TRBV5-4 and TRBJ2-3, with TRBD1 as a possible D gene (7 bases). CDR1 is SGHNT and CDR2 is YYREEE in the germline V gene (reference sequence). This CDR3 has 13 residues. Trimming removed 5 bases from V and 11 bases from J, with 18 bases in between. The CDR3 protein is CASSLEGASMQYF. The CDR3 DNA reads as TGTGCCAGCAGTCTGGAGGGGGCTAGCATGCAGTATTTT. The variable domain in full, with the rest retrieved from reference TRBV5-4 and TRBJ2-3, is ETGVTQSPTHLIKTRGQQVTLRCSSQSGHNTVSWYQQALGQGPQFIFQYYREEENGRGNFPPRFSGLQFPNYSSELNVNALELDDSALYLCASSLEGASMQYFGPGTRLTVL.

Concerning this clone: The CDR3 ends on some other residue instead of the conserved phenylalanine or tryptophan, so this is likely a read error. J is TRBJ2-7 and V is TRBV9; no reliable D call. CDR3 length: 14 amino acids. The V and J ends lost 2 bases and 2 bases respectively, with 11 bases between them. The germline V gene has CDR1 SGDLS and CDR2 YYNGEE. CDR3 region: CASSVVPTAYEQYL. DNA of the CDR3: TGTGCCAGCAGCGTGGTCCCGACTGCCTACGAGCAGTACCTC.